The next 27 T cell receptor beta chains were all read from a single sample in a study of T cell responses to AZD1222 COVID-19 vaccine. Data came from immunoSEQ multiplex PCR; TCRdb stores just in-frame clones and leaves some out. This table has roughly 160,000 clones, just under 95% appearing once. The source was peripheral blood, collected on day 0 of AZD1222 vaccination. The source of these receptors is an adult in good health.

The J gene is TRBJ1-5, the V gene TRBV4-3; 7 positions agree with TRBD1. Germline trimming cut 3 bases from V and 6 bases from J; bases unmatched to any gene: 11. Germline CDR1 reads LGHNA; CDR2 reads YSLEER. The CDR3 has 16 residues. CDR3 in amino acids: CASSHRMEGAFQPQHF. CDR3 nucleotide sequence: TGCGCCAGCAGCCACCGAATGGAGGGGGCCTTTCAGCCCCAGCATTTT.

The V and J genes are TRBV20-1 and TRBJ1-6, with 10 nucleotides matching TRBD1. Germline CDR1 and CDR2: DFQATT and SNEGSKA (reference sequence). CDR3 length: 14 residues. The V and J ends lost 3 bases and 8 bases, in that order; junction bases with no gene match: 4. The CDR3 loop is CSASRQGADSPLHF. The CDR3 DNA reads TGCAGTGCTAGTAGACAGGGGGCTGATTCACCCCTCCACTTT.

The chain has TRBV5-1 and TRBJ2-5; tentatively, D is TRBD2 (6 bases). There are 15 residues in the CDR3. V was clipped by 0 bases and J by 5 bases, with 14 bases between them. Germline values: CDR1 SGHRS, CDR2 YFSETQ. The CDR3 sequence is CASSLELALGETQYF. CDR3 nucleotides: TGCGCCAGCAGCTTGGAACTAGCATTAGGGGAGACCCAGTACTTC.

The chain carries TRBV19 and TRBJ1-1, with D uncertain. The CDR3 loop spans 18 amino acids. V was clipped by 2 bases and J by 0 bases, with 19 bases between them. Germline V gene lookup returns CDR1 LNHDA and CDR2 SQIVND (reference sequence). CDR3 coding DNA: TGTGCCAGTAGTATATGGTACGGCACCTACCTCATGAACACTGAAGCTTTCTTT. Encoded protein: CASSIWYGTYLMNTEAFF.

The chain employs TRBV12-3 or TRBV12-4 and TRBJ1-6; the D is unclear. The CDR3 is made up of 13 amino acids. The germline V and J ends were trimmed by 2 bases and 9 bases, with 8 bases remaining between them. The DNA for the CDR3 is TGTGCCAGCAGTTTACGTGGCGGTTCACCCCTCCACTTT. Translation gives CASSLRGGSPLHF.

The chain joins TRBV7-8 to TRBJ2-5; D unresolved. Germline loops: CDR1 SGHVS, CDR2 FQNEAQ. V gave up 3 bases and J gave up 1 base, with 0 bases separating them. The length of the CDR3 is 11 residues. CDR3 amino acids: CASSFQETQYF. CDR3 in DNA: TGTGCCAGCAGCTTCCAAGAGACCCAGTACTTC.

The chain couples TRBV5-1 to TRBJ2-1; D unclear. V lost 3 bases, J lost 6 bases, and 4 bases lay in between. The CDR3 runs to 11 residues. Germline V gives CDR1 SGHRS, CDR2 YFSETQ. This CDR3 reads CASSSANEQFF. The CDR3 coding sequence is TGCGCCAGCAGCTCGGCCAATGAGCAGTTCTTC.

The gene calls are TRBV4-1 and TRBJ1-6, with TRBD1 as a possible D gene (6 bases). Germline-derived CDR1 and CDR2 are MGHRA and YSYEKL. CDR3 length equals 16 residues. The germline V and J ends were trimmed by 4 bases and 0 bases, with 10 bases remaining between them. CDR3 sequence: CASSLPDSSYNSPLHF. The CDR3, as DNA: TGCGCCAGCAGCCTACCGGACAGCTCCTATAATTCACCCCTCCACTTT.

This chain uses TRBV2 with TRBJ2-3; D is unresolved. The CDR3 has 17 residues. With 6 bases removed from V and 1 base from J, the gap between germline ends came to 20 bases. Germline V gives CDR1 SNHLY, CDR2 FYNNEI. CDR3 amino acids: CASRIYWDPLGTDTQYF. As DNA, the CDR3 is TGTGCCAGCAGAATTTACTGGGATCCCCTGGGCACAGATACGCAGTATTTT.

The rearrangement uses TRBV3-1 (or the pseudogene TRBV3-2) and TRBJ2-6; D is unclear. Trimming removed 4 bases at V and 1 base at J, with 14 bases between. CDR3 size: 17 residues. Germline V gene lookup returns CDR1 LGHDT and CDR2 YNNKEL (reference sequence). CDR3 residues: CASSPIGTLSGANVLTF. DNA for the CDR3: TGTGCCAGCAGCCCCATCGGTACTCTATCTGGGGCCAACGTCCTGACTTTC.

This rearrangement joins TRBV11-2 to TRBJ2-1; TRBD2 is a possible D gene (6 bases). The CDR3 is made up of 14 amino acids. Deletions cut 8 bases from V and 4 bases from J, with 15 bases between. In germline, CDR1 is SGHAT, CDR2 FQNNGV. CDR3 DNA: TGTGCCAGCGGTCCGGGACTTCTATACAATGAGCAGTTCTTC. Amino acids: CASGPGLLYNEQFF.

This chain uses TRBV18 with TRBJ2-1; 12 bases are shared with TRBD2. From germline, CDR1 is KGHSH and CDR2 LQKENI. The CDR3 totals 18 residues. The V segment lost 3 bases and the J segment 1 base; nucleotides outside the gene matches: 7. In DNA form, the CDR3 reads TGTGCCAGCTCACCGCCCGGACTAGCGGGGACTTCCTACAATGAGCAGTTCTTC. It is translated as CASSPPGLAGTSYNEQFF.

This clone appeared a single time. The chain combines TRBV21-1 with TRBJ2-7. TRBV21-1 corresponds to a pseudogene. This CDR3 has 15 residues. The chain's CDR3 is CASSSPGAISYEQYF. The CDR3 DNA is TGTGCCAGCAGCTCACCGGGCGCGATCTCCTACGAGCAGTACTTC.

J is TRBJ1-1 and V is TRBV5-4; TRBD1 is a possible D gene (5 bases). This CDR3 is 16 amino acids long. V lost 0 bases and J 2 bases, leaving 14 bases between the germline ends. Germline-derived CDR1 and CDR2 are SGHNT and YYREEE (reference sequence). The CDR3 DNA reads as TGTGCCAGCAGCTTGGTAGCAGGGAGGGGAAACACTGAAGCTTTCTTT. Its translation is CASSLVAGRGNTEAFF.

The CDR3 is CASSPTGENEKLFF. For the CDR3, the DNA is TGTGCCAGTAGTCCGACAGGGGAGAATGAAAAACTGTTTTTT. The chain carries TRBV19 and TRBJ1-4, with TRBD1 matching 8 bases. This CDR3 has 14 residues. Germline trimming cut 5 bases from V and 5 bases from J; bases unmatched to any gene: 4. Germline V gene data show CDR1 as LNHDA and CDR2 as SQIVND (reference sequence).

The CDR3 sequence is CASSVAGVSNEQFF. CDR3 DNA sequence: TGCGCCAGCAGTGTTGCGGGGGTCAGTAATGAGCAGTTCTTC. V gene TRBV10-2 combines with J gene TRBJ2-1; 7 nucleotides line up with TRBD2. The junction had 7 bases not matched to a gene; V was cut back by 4 bases and J by 7 bases. The CDR3 loop spans 14 amino acids. CDR1 is WSHSY and CDR2 is SAAADI in the germline V gene.

The CDR3 DNA reads TGTGCCAGCAGTCGCCAAAAAGACAGCAGTAATGAAAAACTGTTTTTT. It encodes CASSRQKDSSNEKLFF. The V gene is TRBV28, the J gene TRBJ1-4, with D possibly matching TRBD1 (5 bases). This CDR3 contains 16 residues. Germline values: CDR1 MDHEN, CDR2 SYDVKM. Trimming removed 5 bases from V and 4 bases from J, with 17 bases in between.

The chain recombines TRBV4-2 with TRBJ2-5; 9 bases align to TRBD1. The CDR3 has 16 residues. V lost 0 bases, J lost 6 bases, and 8 bases stayed unmatched. Germline V lookup: CDR1 LGHNA, CDR2 YNFKEQ. The CDR3 nucleotides are TGTGCCAGCAGCCAAGATTTTACGGGACAGGGACAGACCCAGTACTTC. It codes for CASSQDFTGQGQTQYF.

This sequence joins TRBV5-1 and TRBJ1-1, with TRBD1 identical over 11 bases. This CDR3 is 16 amino acids long. V shed 4 bases and J 3 bases; nucleotides not matched to a gene: 8. Germline V gene lookup returns CDR1 SGHRS and CDR2 YFSETQ. The CDR3 here is CASSQGWGQGDTEAFF. CDR3 sequence (DNA): TGCGCCAGCAGCCAAGGTTGGGGACAGGGGGACACTGAAGCTTTCTTT.

The CDR3 loop reads CASSVATSGTGYTF. CDR3 sequence (DNA): TGTGCCAGCAGCGTAGCTACTTCGGGGACTGGCTACACCTTC. The chain recombines TRBV9 with TRBJ1-2, with a possible D match to TRBD1 (5 bases). This CDR3 contains 14 residues. Germline V gene data show CDR1 as SGDLS and CDR2 as YYNGEE. The V gene lost 0 bases and the J gene lost 7 bases, with 13 bases spanning the gap.

V and J are TRBV6-5 and TRBJ2-1; possible D gene TRBD1, 6 bases. From germline, CDR1 is MNHEY and CDR2 SVGAGI. The CDR3 totals 13 residues. Trimming took 6 bases from V and 4 from J, leaving 10 bases between them. The chain's CDR3 is CASRIGGYNEQFF. In DNA, the CDR3 is TGTGCCAGCAGGATAGGGGGATACAATGAGCAGTTCTTC.

The chain has TRBV4-3 and TRBJ1-2; perhaps TRBD1 as D (5 bases). Germline lookup yields CDR1 LGHNA and CDR2 YSLEER. V dropped 1 base and J dropped 8 bases, with 20 bases sitting between them. The CDR3 is 16 amino acids. The chain's CDR3 is CASSQVIQGPPWGYTF. The CDR3 region has the DNA TGCGCCAGCAGCCAAGTAATTCAGGGTCCACCATGGGGCTACACCTTC.

V is TRBV7-2 and J is TRBJ1-1, with no clear D. This CDR3 comprises 16 residues. Deletions cut 1 base from V and 4 bases from J, with 16 bases between. The germline gives CDR1 SGHTA, CDR2 FQGNSA. This CDR3 reads CASSLVGVLSGTEAFF. As DNA, the CDR3 is TGTGCCAGCAGCTTAGTTGGCGTGTTGTCGGGCACTGAAGCTTTCTTT.

The chain employs TRBV28 and TRBJ1-3; the D is unclear. Trimming cost V 2 bases and J 8 bases, with 10 bases left between them. The V gene's germline CDR1 is MDHEN and CDR2 SYDVKM. The CDR3 is made up of 13 amino acids. DNA for the CDR3: TGTGCCAGCAGTTTAGGGCAGGCGCACACCATATATTTT. Protein sequence: CASSLGQAHTIYF. The full variable domain, in which reference TRBV28 and TRBJ1-3 provide the parts outside the CDR3, is DVKVTQSSRYLVKRTGEKVFLECVQDMDHENMFWYRQDPGLGLRLIYFSYDVKMKEKGDIPEGYSVSREKKERFSLILESASTNQTSMYLCASSLGQAHTIYFGEGSWLTVV.

V gene TRBV29-1 combines with J gene TRBJ2-7, with D maybe TRBD2 (6 bases). V dropped 5 bases and J dropped 3 bases, with 23 bases sitting between them. This CDR3 has 16 amino acids. CDR1 is SQVTM, CDR2 ANQGSEA, per germline. The CDR3 DNA reads TGCAGCGTTTCCCACTCCCCACGCGGAGGGAACTACGAGCAGTACTTC. Encoded protein: CSVSHSPRGGNYEQYF.

The rearrangement joins TRBV11-2 to TRBJ1-1; possible D gene TRBD1, 5 bases. The ends were cut back, 5 bases at V and 4 bases at J, with 17 bases in the middle. The CDR3 has 15 residues. Per germline, CDR1 SGHAT and CDR2 FQNNGV. The CDR3 bases are TGTGCCAGCAGCCACGCCGGAGGGGTTCCCACTGAAGCTTTCTTT. Protein sequence: CASSHAGGVPTEAFF.

The CDR3 DNA reads TGTGCCAGCAGTTACTCGAAAAGGGCAAGGAAACTGTTTTTT. Protein product: CASSYSKRARKLFF. The chain recombines TRBV6-5 with TRBJ1-4; D call uncertain. V was trimmed by 0 bases and J by 11 bases, leaving 13 bases between them. CDR1 is MNHEY and CDR2 is SVGAGI in the germline V gene. The CDR3 totals 14 residues.